This note documents a single T cell receptor (beta chain) sequence. The target antigen is unknown. The sample comes from a study of T cell repertoires in cytomegalovirus infection. V dropped 7 bases and J dropped 1 base, with 16 bases sitting between them. The germline CDR1 and CDR2 sequences are ENHRY and SYGVKD. There are 16 residues in the CDR3. TCRdb re-derived calls from the reads in MiXCR, one entry per CDR3 protein. The table lists around 900,000 distinct CDR3 sequences, approximately 31% of them singletons. V and J are TRBV10-3 and TRBJ2-2; TRBD1 might be the D (7 bases). This specimen consisted of cultured CD8+ T cells from PBMCs, obtained from culture after CMV antigen stimulation. This TCR was sampled from a human donor in good health (CMV status not recorded). Some clones in this sample may be carry-over from other donors' samples. This chain's CDR3 is CAIKAGGQRNTGELFF. CDR3 nucleotides: TGTGCCATCAAAGCCGGGGGACAGCGGAACACCGGGGAGCTGTTTTTT.